The 19 T cell receptor beta chains below come from one sample, sequenced in a study of early T cells in non-severe SARS-CoV-2 infection (dated by TCRdb to the early 2020s). The library was built by means of 5' RACE. The instrument was a NextSeq 500. TCRdb ran its own pipeline on the public reads, namely fastp trimming at Q25 and MiXCR clone calling, and kept in-frame beta chains. Rows with a matching CDR3 protein are joined into one entry that keeps the most common DNA and genes. The sample table lists 25,000 to 35,000 distinct CDR3 sequences, about 5% of them with a count of one. About a tenth of the sample is in the top ten clones. Sequencing input: whole blood. The source is an adult who was a healthcare worker with PCR-confirmed SARS-CoV-2 infection or an uninfected control (not recorded which).

At least ten counts were recorded for this clonotype. J is TRBJ2-3 and V is TRBV20-1; D is undetermined. The germline V gene has CDR1 DFQATT and CDR2 SNEGSKA (reference sequence). The CDR3 is made up of 11 amino acids. Trimming left V 5 bases short and J 2 bases short, with 5 bases between. In nucleotides, the CDR3 is TGCAGTGCTGGCCACACAGATACGCAGTATTTT. Its protein product is CSAGHTDTQYF.

This clonotype came up many times. The chain combines TRBV12-3 or TRBV12-4 with TRBJ1-3, with a possible D match to TRBD1 (5 bases). CDR3 size: 14 residues. The V gene lost 7 bases and the J gene lost 0 bases, with 10 bases spanning the gap. CDR3 in DNA: TGTGCCAGCATGACGGGGGGCTCTGGAAACACCATATATTTT. This codes for CASMTGGSGNTIYF.

The chain combines TRBV12-3 or TRBV12-4 with TRBJ2-1; the D gene is possibly TRBD1 (6 bases). V was cut by 6 bases and J by 1 base, with 10 bases left in between. The CDR3 covers 14 residues. This CDR3 is CASRTGQSYNEQFF. The DNA of the CDR3 is TGTGCCAGCAGAACCGGACAGTCCTACAATGAGCAGTTCTTC.

This clonotype appeared many times. The V gene is TRBV7-9, the J gene TRBJ1-5; D is unresolved. Per the germline V gene, CDR1 is SEHNR and CDR2 is FQNEAQ (reference sequence). Trimming removed 1 base from V and 1 base from J, with 5 bases in between. The CDR3 consists of 14 residues. This chain's CDR3 is CASSLGVSNQPQHF. DNA of the CDR3: TGTGCCAGCAGCTTAGGGGTCAGCAATCAGCCCCAGCATTTT.

This clonotype was detected a few times. The chain is built from TRBV12-3 or TRBV12-4 and TRBJ2-3, with no clear D. CDR3 length: 11 amino acids. Trimming took off 2 bases at V and 5 bases at J, with 2 bases between the two ends. The CDR3 DNA sequence: TGTGCCAGCAGTTTAAGAGATACGCAGTATTTT. Protein product: CASSLRDTQYF.

This clonotype was picked up many times. The chain links TRBV5-1 to TRBJ2-7; D is ambiguous. Germline CDR1 and CDR2: SGHRS and YFSETQ. Deletions cut 0 bases from V and 6 bases from J, with 16 bases between. There are 15 residues in the CDR3. CDR3 coding DNA: TGCGCCAGCAGCTTGGTTTTGGGCAGTAGTGGCGAGCAGTACTTC. This translates into CASSLVLGSSGEQYF.

This clonotype was seen a few times. This chain connects TRBV7-2 to TRBJ2-4; no firm D call. This CDR3 is built from 13 residues. V was shortened by 5 bases and J by 7 bases, with 12 bases between the two germline ends. Germline CDR1 reads SGHTA; CDR2 reads FQGNSA. The CDR3 reads CASSGDTGNIQYF. DNA of the CDR3: TGTGCCAGCAGCGGCGACACTGGGAACATTCAGTACTTC.

In its sample, this clonotype was seen many times. The rearrangement links TRBV20-1 to TRBJ2-7; D may be TRBD2 (6 bases). The CDR3 is 15 residues long. Between the trimmed V and J ends, which lost 0 bases and 3 bases, there was a span of 15 bases. Germline CDR1 DFQATT, CDR2 SNEGSKA (reference sequence). CDR3 coding DNA: TGCAGTGCTAGAGATGGTCTAGCGTCTTACTACGAGCAGTACTTC. Its protein product is CSARDGLASYYEQYF.

This clonotype was seen at least ten times. The chain carries TRBV20-1 and TRBJ2-5, with D possibly being TRBD2 (5 bases). Trimming took 1 base from V and 2 from J, leaving 14 bases between them. CDR3 length: 15 residues. The germline V gene has CDR1 DFQATT and CDR2 SNEGSKA (reference sequence). The CDR3 protein is CSARVGSEVQETQYF. DNA for the CDR3: TGCAGTGCTAGAGTGGGTAGCGAGGTTCAAGAGACCCAGTACTTC.

This clonotype was recorded at least ten times. The J gene is TRBJ1-1, the V gene TRBV9, with 7 bases fitting TRBD1. This CDR3 contains 15 residues. From germline, CDR1 is SGDLS and CDR2 YYNGEE. J lost 7 bases, V lost 0 bases, and 9 bases had no gene match. CDR3: CASSVEGTVGREAFF. As DNA, the CDR3 is TGTGCCAGCAGCGTAGAGGGGACAGTTGGGCGTGAAGCTTTCTTT.

The chain is built from TRBV30 and TRBJ2-3; D is uncertain. Deletions cut 4 bases from V and 0 bases from J, with 5 bases between. The CDR3 runs 12 residues. Germline CDR1 GTSNPN, CDR2 SVGIG (reference sequence). CDR3 amino acids: CAWTGSTDTQYF. DNA of the CDR3: TGTGCCTGGACAGGTAGCACAGATACGCAGTATTTT.

There are many counts of this clonotype. A read error may produce the germline difference seen at one junction end. The gene calls are TRBV3-1 and TRBJ1-1, with D possibly matching TRBD1 (5 bases). The CDR3 runs to 13 residues. Germline V gene data show CDR1 as LGHDT and CDR2 as YNNKEL (reference sequence). The CDR3 region has the DNA TGTGCCAGCAGCCAAAGAGGGGCGGGGTCAGCCGTCTTT. It codes for CASSQRGAGSAVF.

This chain uses TRBV5-4 with TRBJ2-1; TRBD1 agrees at 9 bases. Germline loops: CDR1 SGHNT, CDR2 YYREEE (reference sequence). This CDR3 has 16 amino acids. J gave up 3 bases and V 2 bases, and 6 bases lay outside the gene matches. CDR3 sequence reads: CASSLAGTGHYNEQFF. CDR3 DNA: TGTGCCAGCAGCTTAGCCGGGACAGGGCACTACAATGAGCAGTTCTTC.

Ten or more counts support this clonotype. The chain uses TRBV28 and TRBJ1-1; TRBD1 might be the D (6 bases). This CDR3 is built from 13 residues. V lost 4 bases to trimming and J lost 4 bases, with 10 bases between them. Germline V gene data show CDR1 as MDHEN and CDR2 as SYDVKM. The chain's CDR3 is CASSSTGITEAFF. CDR3 DNA sequence: TGTGCCAGCAGTTCAACAGGGATCACTGAAGCTTTCTTT.

This clonotype was observed at least ten times. The chain links TRBV11-2 to TRBJ2-5; D call uncertain. The germline V gene encodes CDR1 SGHAT and CDR2 FQNNGV. Trimming removed 5 bases at V and 5 bases at J, with 12 bases between. The CDR3 runs 13 residues. CDR3 loop: CASSLTAPETQYF. CDR3 bases: TGTGCCAGCAGCCTTACGGCCCCCGAGACCCAGTACTTC.

Many counts were recorded for this clonotype. The chain is built from TRBV7-2 and TRBJ2-2; 7 bases agree with TRBD1. V was pared by 7 bases and J by 1 base, with 9 bases of the junction left unmatched. Per the germline V gene, CDR1 is SGHTA and CDR2 is FQGNSA. This CDR3 has 16 residues. This CDR3 is CASIPRQGGNTGELFF. DNA of the CDR3: TGTGCCAGCATCCCCCGACAGGGTGGGAACACCGGGGAGCTGTTTTTT.

There are many counts of this clonotype. Here the CDR3 DNA reads TGCAGTGCTAGCCCCGGGACAGGGTTCCAGCCCCAGCATTTT. It translates to CSASPGTGFQPQHF. The chain uses TRBV20-1 and TRBJ1-5, with 9 positions matching TRBD1. Germline V gene data show CDR1 as DFQATT and CDR2 as SNEGSKA (reference sequence). V lost 3 bases, J lost 7 bases, and 7 bases stayed unmatched. There are 14 residues in the CDR3.

This clonotype was seen repeatedly, ten times or more. V gene TRBV25-1 combines with J gene TRBJ1-5, with TRBD1 matching over 10 bases. This CDR3 has 15 residues. Germline V gene data show CDR1 as MGHDK and CDR2 as SYGVNS. Trimming took 9 bases from V and 0 from J; bases not matched to a gene: 5. The CDR3 region is CASGGQGNSNQPQHF. The CDR3 coding sequence is TGTGCCAGTGGGGGACAGGGGAATAGCAATCAGCCCCAGCATTTT.

The count of this clonotype is one. The V and J genes are TRBV7-2 and TRBJ2-3; unclear D gene. This CDR3 has 18 amino acids. V lost 3 bases, J lost 0 bases, and 19 bases lay in between. Germline CDR1 and CDR2: SGHTA and FQGNSA. The CDR3 DNA reads as TGTGCCAGCAGCTTGCTGAGTTCGTTGGCCTCTAGCACAGATACGCAGTATTTT. Translating it yields CASSLLSSLASSTDTQYF.